The present TCR beta chain was sequenced within a study of radiotherapy plus CTLA-4 blockade in lung cancer. Here immunoSEQ multiplex PCR was the method, and the copy in TCRdb shows in-frame clones only, minus some. The data hold under 110,000 clones, with approximately 87% observed a single time. This TCR was sampled from a human donor with non-small cell lung cancer that progressed on radiotherapy plus ipilimumab. Some clones in this sample may be carry-over from other donors' samples. This sample comprised peripheral blood, obtained from a patient treated with radiotherapy plus ipilimumab.

The CDR3 nucleotides read TGTGCCAGCAGCGTATCACAGGGGGCAGATACGCAGTATTTT. Amino acids: CASSVSQGADTQYF. The chain has TRBV9 and TRBJ2-3, with 8 positions matching TRBD1. The germline gives CDR1 SGDLS, CDR2 YYNGEE. Trimming cost V 1 base and J 4 bases; bases outside gene matches: 2. This CDR3 region has 14 residues.